This T cell receptor beta chain stems from a study of blood T cell repertoires in COVID-19. Germline V gene sequence: CDR1 MNHEY, CDR2 SMNVEV (reference sequence). V was trimmed by 5 bases and J by 8 bases, leaving 13 bases between them. The CDR3 totals 13 residues. In the original analysis: Researchers report that nucleated cell counts were estimated from reference gene primer amplification. Profiling relied on immunoSEQ multiplex PCR, and the TCRdb table lists in-frame clones only, not all of them. V and J calls and clone size follow that table, whereas D and trimming were derived from the DNA. The sample holds tens of thousands of clones, 85% to 90% seen once.

The chain uses TRBV27 and TRBJ2-1; TRBD2 is a possible D gene (6 bases). The specimen was peripheral blood. The receptor was derived from a man aged 55 to 70 with acute or convalescent COVID-19. The CDR3 reads CASSPRRLDEQFF. CDR3 bases: TGTGCCAGCAGTCCCCGGCGACTAGATGAGCAGTTCTTC.